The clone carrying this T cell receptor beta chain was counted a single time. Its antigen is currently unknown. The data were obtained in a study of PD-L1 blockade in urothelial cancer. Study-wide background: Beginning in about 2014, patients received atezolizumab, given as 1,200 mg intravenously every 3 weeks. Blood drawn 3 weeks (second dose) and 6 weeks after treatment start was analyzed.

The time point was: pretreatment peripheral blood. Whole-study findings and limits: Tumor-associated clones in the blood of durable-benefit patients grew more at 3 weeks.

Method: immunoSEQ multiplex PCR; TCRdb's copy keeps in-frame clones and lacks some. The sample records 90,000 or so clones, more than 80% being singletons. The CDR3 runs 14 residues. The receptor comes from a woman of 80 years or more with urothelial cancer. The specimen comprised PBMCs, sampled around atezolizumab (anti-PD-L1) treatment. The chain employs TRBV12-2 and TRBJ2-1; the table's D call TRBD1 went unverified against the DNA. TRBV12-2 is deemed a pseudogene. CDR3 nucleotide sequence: TGTGCAAGTCGCCACCAGGGCCTCTACAATGAGCAGTTCTTC. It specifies CASRHQGLYNEQFF.